Listed here is a single T cell receptor beta chain. V lost 0 bases and J lost 0, with 11 bases in between. The CDR3 covers 16 residues. Germline CDR1 LNHDA, CDR2 SQIVND (reference sequence). Sequenced by immunoSEQ multiplex PCR; TCRdb stores in-frame clones only, minus some. The sample lists approximately 37,000 clones, approximately 85% occurring once. Indicated treatment: randomized to nivolumab then ipilimumab (arm A) or the reverse (arm B). No patient had prior DNA-damaging chemotherapy. From thawed PBMCs, live CD3+CD8+ cells negative for CD19 and CD56 were sorted. The data stem from a study of sequential checkpoint blockade in melanoma. About the research overall: Randomization was 1:1 between first-line nivolumab→ipilimumab and ipilimumab→nivolumab. Each arm's sequence ended with maintenance nivolumab.

This sequence joins TRBV19 and TRBJ1-2, with a possible D match to TRBD1 (5 bases). This specimen was CD8+ T cells sorted from blood (inferred from file names), taken from a patient given nivolumab and ipilimumab in sequence. The clonotype originates from a human donor with melanoma. The CDR3 loop is CASSIDITGPNYGYTF. The CDR3 DNA follows: TGTGCCAGTAGTATAGATATAACAGGACCTAACTATGGCTACACCTTC.